A single sample gave rise to the 23 T cell receptor beta chains below, sequenced in a study of T-cell reconstitution after alpha-beta-depleted transplantation in children. Unique molecular identifiers featured in how the TCRbeta library was prepared. Using its own MiXCR run on the PCR reads, TCRdb lists one record per CDR3 protein. The sample yields around 440,000 distinct CDR3 sequences, roughly 17% seen once. The sequencing here drew on PBMCs, mostly from graft donor cells, taken 360 days after TCRalphabeta/CD19-depleted stem cell transplant. These receptors originate from a boy under two years old who had a stem cell transplant for Wiskott-Aldrich syndrome, so the T cells may come from the graft donor.

V gene TRBV6-5 combines with J gene TRBJ1-5; D ambiguous. Trimming removed 0 bases from V and 3 bases from J, with 12 bases in between. Germline CDR1 and CDR2: MNHEY and SVGAGI. The CDR3 totals 16 residues. CDR3 residues: CASSYSAPRFNQPQHF. CDR3 DNA sequence: TGTGCCAGCAGTTACTCAGCCCCTCGCTTCAATCAGCCCCAGCATTTT.

The chain is built from TRBV28 and TRBJ2-7; 9 nucleotides line up with TRBD1. The J segment lost 5 bases and the V segment lost 6 bases, leaving 8 bases of the junction unmatched. The CDR3 runs to 14 residues. Germline lookup yields CDR1 MDHEN and CDR2 SYDVKM. The CDR3 reads CASRHRGPGDEQYF. The CDR3 bases are TGTGCCAGCAGGCACAGGGGGCCTGGCGACGAGCAGTACTTC.

This chain uses TRBV24-1 with TRBJ1-5, with 9 bases lining up with TRBD1. J lost 4 bases, V lost 0 bases, and 6 bases had no gene match. The CDR3 totals 17 residues. Germline V gene sequence: CDR1 KGHDR, CDR2 SFDVKD. CDR3 loop: CATSDLVGTGRNQPQHF. The CDR3 DNA reads TGTGCCACCAGTGATTTGGTAGGGACAGGGAGGAATCAGCCCCAGCATTTT.

The J gene is TRBJ1-5, the V gene TRBV6-1, with D unclear. V dropped 6 bases and J dropped 4 bases, with 13 bases sitting between them. CDR1 MNHNS and CDR2 SASEGT come from the germline V gene. This CDR3 has 14 residues. This CDR3 reads CASSSLLVNQPQHF. CDR3 coding DNA: TGTGCCAGCAGCAGCCTCCTCGTGAATCAGCCCCAGCATTTT.

In its sample, this clonotype was seen a few times. V is TRBV9 and J is TRBJ2-1, with no clear D. The germline V and J ends were trimmed by 0 bases and 6 bases, with 4 bases remaining between them. The CDR3 has 12 amino acids. Germline-derived CDR1 and CDR2 are SGDLS and YYNGEE. DNA for the CDR3: TGTGCCAGCAGCGTAGTACCCAATGAGCAGTTCTTC. As protein: CASSVVPNEQFF.

The chain recombines TRBV5-4 with TRBJ2-3; 9 nucleotides agree with TRBD2. Germline assignment: CDR1 SGHNT and CDR2 YYREEE (reference sequence). With V trimmed by 2 bases and J by 2 bases, 3 bases remained unmatched. This CDR3 contains 15 residues. The chain's CDR3 is CASSFLAGTTDTQYF. CDR3 DNA sequence: TGTGCCAGCAGCTTTCTAGCGGGGACCACAGATACGCAGTATTTT.

This clonotype was detected many times. The gene calls are TRBV6-5 and TRBJ1-6; D may be TRBD1 (5 bases). The CDR3 length is 15 residues. Germline V gene data show CDR1 as MNHEY and CDR2 as SVGAGI. The germline V and J ends were trimmed by 3 bases and 3 bases, with 9 bases remaining between them. Written as DNA, the CDR3 is TGTGCCAGCAGTTATAGAGGGGTCTATAATTCACCCCTCCACTTT. Residues: CASSYRGVYNSPLHF.

CDR3 nucleotides: TGTGCCAGCAGCCCCTGGGCTAGCAGTAGCACAGATACGCAGTATTTT. Its translation is CASSPWASSSTDTQYF. The rearrangement joins TRBV7-6 to TRBJ2-3; D is perhaps TRBD2 (5 bases). Germline V gene sequence: CDR1 SGHVS, CDR2 FNYEAQ. This CDR3 contains 16 residues. V was pared by 5 bases and J by 0 bases, with 15 bases between.

The CDR3 reads CASRSTGQVREQYF. The CDR3 region has the DNA TGTGCCAGCAGGTCAACGGGACAGGTGAGGGAGCAGTACTTC. This chain links TRBV6-2 or TRBV6-3 with TRBJ2-7, with 8 nucleotides matching TRBD1. This CDR3 is 14 amino acids long. The V gene end was trimmed by 6 bases and the J gene end by 7 bases; junction bases not matched to a gene: 11. The germline gives CDR1 MNHEY, CDR2 SVGEGT.

V is TRBV12-3 or TRBV12-4 and J is TRBJ1-2, with 9 nucleotides matching TRBD1. The J segment lost 3 bases and the V segment lost 4 bases, leaving 3 bases of the junction unmatched. The CDR3 is 14 amino acids. The CDR3 DNA reads TGTGCCAGCAGTTCGACAGGGGGTCACTATGGCTACACCTTC. It is translated as CASSSTGGHYGYTF.

The chain employs TRBV7-2 and TRBJ1-6, with TRBD1 as a possible D gene (5 bases). Germline-derived CDR1 and CDR2 are SGHTA and FQGNSA. The CDR3 has 13 amino acids. Trimming cost V 1 base and J 14 bases, with 12 bases left between them. For the CDR3, the DNA is TGTGCCAGCAGCTTAGGGGGCTCTACGTCCCTCCACTTT. It translates to CASSLGGSTSLHF.

The J gene is TRBJ2-3, the V gene TRBV28, with 9 positions matching TRBD1. CDR3 length: 16 amino acids. V gave up 4 bases and J gave up 5 bases; unmatched junction bases: 10. The germline V gene has CDR1 MDHEN and CDR2 SYDVKM. The CDR3 DNA reads TGTGCCAGCAGTTCCACGCCGGGACAGGGTATAGATACGCAGTATTTT. Translation: CASSSTPGQGIDTQYF.

This clonotype appeared many times. The CDR3 region is CASSRRPREGTEAFF. The CDR3 coding sequence is TGCGCCAGCAGCCGCCGCCCCAGGGAGGGTACTGAAGCTTTCTTT. V gene TRBV4-1 combines with J gene TRBJ1-1; D may be TRBD1 (5 bases). The CDR3 contains 15 residues. With 4 bases removed from V and 5 bases from J, the gap between germline ends came to 17 bases. Germline assignment: CDR1 MGHRA and CDR2 YSYEKL.

A few counts support this clonotype. The genes are TRBV14 and TRBJ2-3; D could derive from TRBD1 or TRBD2 (6 bases each). Germline CDR1 SGHDN, CDR2 FVKESK. V lost 1 base, J lost 11 bases, and 10 bases lay in between. The CDR3 has 12 amino acids. This CDR3 is CASSQGGAKQYF. The CDR3 DNA is TGTGCCAGCAGCCAAGGGGGGGCGAAGCAGTATTTT.

This clonotype was counted many times. The rearrangement joins TRBV7-2 to TRBJ2-5; D remains ambiguous. This CDR3 spans 15 amino acids. Germline lookup yields CDR1 SGHTA and CDR2 FQGNSA. With 2 bases removed from V and 4 bases from J, the gap between germline ends came to 14 bases. CDR3 in DNA: TGTGCCAGCAGCTTAATTAAGTGGGTTTCAGAGACCCAGTACTTC. This encodes CASSLIKWVSETQYF.

This clonotype was observed a single time. A much larger clone is a single base away; this may be a read error. V is TRBV6-1 and J is TRBJ2-1, with 10 bases fitting TRBD1. Germline trimming cut 8 bases from V and 7 bases from J; bases unmatched to any gene: 5. The CDR3 extends over 13 amino acids. Germline CDR1 reads MNHNS; CDR2 reads SASEGT. The CDR3 loop is CASGRDRGNEQFF. CDR3 bases: TGTGCCAGCGGCCGGGACAGGGGTAATGAGCAGTTCTTC.

This clonotype was picked up a small number of times. The V and J genes are TRBV4-2 and TRBJ2-3; either TRBD1 or TRBD2 may fit D (5 bases each). Germline CDR1 and CDR2: LGHNA and YNFKEQ. Trimming removed 3 bases from V and 0 bases from J, with 19 bases in between. This CDR3 has 18 amino acids. CDR3 loop: CASSHDPRGAGSTDTQYF. In DNA form, the CDR3 reads TGTGCCAGCAGCCATGATCCTCGAGGGGCGGGTAGCACAGATACGCAGTATTTT.

This clonotype has only a few counts. The rearrangement uses TRBV3-1 and TRBJ2-3; either TRBD1 or TRBD2 may fit D (6 bases each). CDR1 LGHDT and CDR2 YNNKEL come from the germline V gene (reference sequence). This CDR3 has 14 amino acids. The V gene lost 3 bases and the J gene lost 4 bases, with 11 bases spanning the gap. CDR3 protein: CASSQWGAADTQYF. In nucleotides, the CDR3 is TGTGCCAGCAGCCAGTGGGGGGCCGCAGATACGCAGTATTTT.

The V and J genes are TRBV6-5 and TRBJ2-1; 9 bases align to TRBD2. Germline trimming cut 0 bases from V and 4 bases from J; bases unmatched to any gene: 13. The CDR3 is 19 amino acids. Germline CDR1 is MNHEY and CDR2 is SVGAGI. CDR3 bases: TGTGCCAGCAGTTACTCGACGCCTAGCGGGATCACCTGGTACAATGAGCAGTTCTTC. Its translation is CASSYSTPSGITWYNEQFF.

This clonotype has just a few counts. The chain combines TRBV5-6 with TRBJ2-4; perhaps TRBD2 as D (7 bases). Trimming stripped 4 bases from V and 11 bases from J, with 19 bases between. CDR1 is SGHDT and CDR2 is YYEEEE in the germline V gene. This CDR3 is 14 amino acids long. This chain's CDR3 is CASSQVRGGAFQYF. Written as DNA, the CDR3 is TGTGCCAGCAGCCAGGTTAGGGGGGGCGCGTTTCAGTACTTC.

This clonotype was observed a handful of times. In DNA form, the CDR3 reads TGTGCCAGTGTTGGGAGCACAGATACGCAGTATTTT. This gives the protein CASVGSTDTQYF. The chain uses TRBV2 and TRBJ2-3, with unresolved D. The CDR3 is made up of 12 amino acids. V was clipped by 9 bases and J by 0 bases, with 7 bases between them. Germline CDR1 SNHLY, CDR2 FYNNEI.

In this sample, this clonotype turned up a few times. The chain combines TRBV29-1 with TRBJ1-3; D call uncertain. The CDR3 has 13 amino acids. Germline CDR1 SQVTM, CDR2 ANQGSEA. The germline V and J ends were trimmed by 4 bases and 2 bases, with 9 bases remaining between them. CDR3 sequence: CSVGSEPGNTIYF. CDR3 DNA: TGCAGCGTTGGGTCCGAACCTGGAAACACCATATATTTT.

This clonotype was counted between two and nine times. The CDR3 loop reads CASSLGTSVNEQFF. Here the CDR3 DNA reads TGTGCCAGCAGTTTAGGGACTAGCGTAAATGAGCAGTTCTTC. This chain links TRBV12-3 or TRBV12-4 with TRBJ2-1, with 9 bases identical to TRBD2. The CDR3 runs to 14 residues. Germline trimming cut 1 base from V and 7 bases from J; bases unmatched to any gene: 2.